Presented here are 29 T cell receptor beta chains from one specimen sequenced in a study of cytomegalovirus exposure and HLA in healthy donors. Use of 60 Vbeta and 13 Jbeta primers characterized the PCR. The protocol was immunoSEQ multiplex PCR, while the TCRdb copy is restricted to in-frame clones and leaves out a portion. The sample consists of some 120,000 clones, about three quarters of them appearing once. Sequences were obtained from PBMCs. Receptors originate from a man aged 40-55 years in good health and CMV-seropositive.

This clone was seen a single time. V gene TRBV5-8 combines with J gene TRBJ2-2, with D possibly matching TRBD2 (6 bases). The CDR3 loop spans 15 amino acids. The ends were cut back, 0 bases at V and 3 bases at J, with 9 bases in the middle. Germline loops: CDR1 SGHTS, CDR2 YDEGEE. The CDR3 here is CASSLGGTYTGELFF. The DNA of the CDR3 is TGTGCCAGCAGCTTGGGGGGGACTTACACCGGGGAGCTGTTTTTT.

V and J are TRBV7-9 and TRBJ2-2; 9 nucleotides match TRBD1. Germline V lookup: CDR1 SEHNR, CDR2 FQNEAQ (reference sequence). After removal of 5 bases from V and 1 base from J, the junction contained 5 bases not matched to a gene. The CDR3 runs 16 residues. CDR3: CASSQQGALNTGELFF. The CDR3 DNA sequence: TGTGCCAGCAGCCAACAGGGGGCCTTGAACACCGGGGAGCTGTTTTTT. The full variable domain, in which reference TRBV7-9 and TRBJ2-2 provide the parts outside the CDR3, is DTGVSQNPRHKITKRGQNVTFRCDPISEHNRLYWYRQTLGQGPEFLTYFQNEAQLEKSRLLSDRFSAERPKGSFSTLEIQRTEQGDSAMYLCASSQQGALNTGELFFGEGSRLTVL.

The V gene is TRBV18, the J gene TRBJ2-2; D unclear. V lost 2 bases to trimming and J lost 2 bases, with 12 bases between them. CDR1 is KGHSH and CDR2 is LQKENI in the germline V gene. The CDR3 is 16 amino acids. The CDR3 sequence is CASSPFPVRNTGELFF. The CDR3 nucleotides read TGTGCCAGCTCACCATTTCCAGTAAGAAACACCGGGGAGCTGTTTTTT.

This clone was recorded only once. V and J are TRBV25-1 and TRBJ2-5, with TRBD2 matching 8 bases. The CDR3 has 17 residues. Germline V gives CDR1 MGHDK, CDR2 SYGVNS. After removal of 2 bases from V and 1 base from J, the junction contained 9 bases not matched to a gene. The CDR3 sequence: CASSETRLAGFQETQYF. CDR3 coding DNA: TGTGCCAGCAGTGAAACCAGGCTAGCGGGCTTCCAAGAGACCCAGTACTTC.

V gene TRBV19 combines with J gene TRBJ2-3; possibly TRBD1 for D (5 bases). The ends were cut back, 5 bases at V and 2 bases at J, with 17 bases in the middle. The CDR3 covers 16 residues. Per the germline V gene, CDR1 is LNHDA and CDR2 is SQIVND (reference sequence). CDR3 sequence (DNA): TGTGCCAGTAGTCCCAAGGGGAACTTATTCACAGATACGCAGTATTTT. Its translation is CASSPKGNLFTDTQYF.

This rearrangement joins TRBV19 to TRBJ1-5; possibly TRBD1 for D (6 bases). CDR1 is LNHDA and CDR2 is SQIVND in the germline V gene (reference sequence). This CDR3 comprises 20 residues. Trimming cost V 6 bases and J 0 bases, with 27 bases left between them. The CDR3 protein is CASSPRGGRGVHYSNQPQHF. The DNA of the CDR3 is TGTGCCAGTAGCCCGCGAGGGGGTAGAGGTGTCCATTATAGCAATCAGCCCCAGCATTTT.

In the case of this clone: Within the sample, other DNA sequences also encode this same CDR3. The V gene is TRBV5-4, the J gene TRBJ1-5; TRBD1 aligns across 7 bases. The CDR3 consists of 18 residues. Germline V gene data show CDR1 as SGHNT and CDR2 as YYREEE (reference sequence). The ends lost 0 bases at V and 1 base at J; junction bases unmatched: 10. The CDR3 nucleotides read TGTGCCAGCAGCTTGGGGCCCACGACAGGGATCAGCAATCAGCCCCAGCATTTT. Amino acids: CASSLGPTTGISNQPQHF.

This clone was seen just once. The chain combines TRBV28 with TRBJ1-4; no firm D call. Germline V CDR1 and CDR2: MDHEN, SYDVKM. Trimming cost V 2 bases and J 5 bases, with 9 bases left between them. The CDR3 spans 14 residues. The CDR3 loop reads CASSLTASNEKLFF. In DNA, the CDR3 is TGTGCCAGCAGTTTAACAGCAAGCAATGAAAAACTGTTTTTT.

This clone occurred a few times. This chain joins TRBV25-1 and TRBJ1-1, with D unresolved. The CDR3 extends over 11 amino acids. Trimming stripped 6 bases from V and 1 base from J, with 3 bases between. Germline V gives CDR1 MGHDK, CDR2 SYGVNS. In nucleotides, the CDR3 is TGTGCCAGCAGACAGAACACTGAAGCTTTCTTT. This sequence encodes CASRQNTEAFF.

This clone was counted once. No DNA is shown, since the ends of the CDR3 on it are uncertain; the CDR3 is the one TCRdb lists. V usage is TRBV5-8 and J usage is TRBJ1-4; the table's D call of TRBD1 was not tested on the DNA. Inclusive of both ends, the CDR3 amounts to 15 amino acids. CDR1 is SGHTS and CDR2 is YDEGEE in the germline V gene. This chain's CDR3 is CASSFGQGTNEKPFF.

V and J are TRBV6-1 and TRBJ1-2; D remains unclear. Trimming took 10 bases from V and 4 from J, leaving 7 bases between them. This CDR3 region has 10 residues. CDR1 and CDR2 (germline): MNHNS, SASEGT. Written as DNA, the CDR3 is TGTGCCATATCAGGCTATGGCTACACCTTC. Its protein product is CAISGYGYTF.

The chain links TRBV29-1 to TRBJ2-7; 7 nucleotides align to TRBD1. J lost 0 bases, V lost 6 bases, and 5 bases had no gene match. The germline V gene encodes CDR1 SQVTM and CDR2 ANQGSEA. The CDR3 is 13 residues long. DNA for the CDR3: TGCAGCGTCGGACAGGCTCTCTCCTACGAGCAGTACTTC. This sequence encodes CSVGQALSYEQYF.

The gene calls are TRBV7-2 and TRBJ1-1, with unresolved D. CDR1 and CDR2 from the germline V gene are SGHTA and FQGNSA. The V end lost 5 bases, the J end lost 0 bases, and 16 bases lay between the germline ends. This CDR3 comprises 16 residues. CDR3 loop: CASSPNLRGMNTEAFF. The CDR3 nucleotides are TGTGCCAGCAGCCCCAATCTGCGGGGAATGAACACTGAAGCTTTCTTT.

This clone was seen more than once but under ten times. The J gene is TRBJ1-2, the V gene TRBV10-2; the D is unclear. V lost 1 base, J lost 8 bases, and 11 bases lay in between. The CDR3 extends over 13 amino acids. Germline CDR1 WSHSY, CDR2 SAAADI. This CDR3 reads CASSEFVGGGYTF. CDR3 in DNA: TGCGCCAGCAGTGAGTTCGTAGGAGGAGGCTACACCTTC.

The chain combines TRBV9 with TRBJ1-1, with 7 positions matching TRBD1. CDR1 is SGDLS and CDR2 is YYNGEE in the germline V gene. The junction had 7 bases not matched to a gene; V was cut back by 4 bases and J by 4 bases. CDR3 size: 14 residues. CDR3 sequence reads: CASSLLRQGTEAFF. In DNA form, the CDR3 reads TGTGCCAGCAGCCTTTTGAGACAGGGCACTGAAGCTTTCTTT.

To note about this clone: The junction shows a germline mismatch at one end, possibly a read error. This chain connects TRBV7-7 to TRBJ2-5; D remains ambiguous. The germline gives CDR1 SSHAT, CDR2 FNYEAQ (reference sequence). The CDR3 runs 13 residues. The CDR3 region is CASSRPGAETQYF. The CDR3 DNA sequence: TGTGCTAGCAGCCGCCCAGGCGCAGAGACCCAGTACTTC.

The genes are TRBV27 and TRBJ2-7; 8 nucleotides line up with TRBD1. V was clipped by 10 bases and J by 5 bases; unmatched bases: 4. The CDR3 length is 11 residues. Germline-derived CDR1 and CDR2 are MNHEY and SMNVEV (reference sequence). In DNA form, the CDR3 reads TGTGCCACCAACAGGGGGAACGAGCAGTACTTC. This gives the protein CATNRGNEQYF.

This chain joins TRBV14 and TRBJ1-2; no reliable D call. Looked up from germline, CDR1 is SGHDN and CDR2 is FVKESK. With 4 bases removed from V and 2 bases from J, the gap between germline ends came to 5 bases. This CDR3 is built from 12 residues. The CDR3 sequence: CASSPANYGYTF. CDR3 nucleotides: TGTGCCAGCAGCCCAGCGAACTATGGCTACACCTTC.

The chain joins TRBV27 to TRBJ2-5; a weak D match, TRBD2 (6 bases). The CDR3 runs 15 residues. Trimming shortened V by 5 bases and J by 4 bases, and 17 bases separated the two germline ends. Germline values: CDR1 MNHEY, CDR2 SMNVEV (reference sequence). This CDR3 reads CASSPRGWRGETQYF. The CDR3, as DNA: TGTGCCAGCAGTCCGCGGGGCTGGAGGGGAGAGACCCAGTACTTC.

The rearrangement links TRBV5-1 to TRBJ1-4; D is perhaps TRBD1 (6 bases). The ends were cut back, 4 bases at V and 7 bases at J, with 20 bases in the middle. The CDR3 totals 16 residues. Germline CDR1 SGHRS, CDR2 YFSETQ. CDR3 residues: CASSTTAGARVEKLFF. As DNA, the CDR3 is TGCGCCAGCAGCACGACGGCAGGGGCTAGAGTTGAAAAACTGTTTTTT.

CDR3 nucleotide sequence: TGCGCCAGCAGCTCCTCTTCGGGTCTCTATGGCTACACCTTC. This gives the protein CASSSSSGLYGYTF. The chain joins TRBV5-1 to TRBJ1-2; D ambiguous. Germline V gene data show CDR1 as SGHRS and CDR2 as YFSETQ. The CDR3 spans 14 residues. The V end lost 3 bases, the J end lost 4 bases, and 13 bases lay between the germline ends.

The V call is TRBV7-8, the J call TRBJ1-3; D possibly corresponds to TRBD1 (5 bases). The CDR3 length is 14 residues. Germline V gene data show CDR1 as SGHVS and CDR2 as FQNEAQ. The germline V and J ends were trimmed by 5 bases and 2 bases, with 10 bases remaining between them. The CDR3 reads CASSRDRAGNTIYF. In nucleotides, the CDR3 is TGTGCCAGCAGCCGTGACAGAGCTGGAAACACCATATATTTT.

This rearrangement joins TRBV21-1 to TRBJ1-1. TRBV21-1 is designated a pseudogene. This CDR3 has 15 residues. The DNA of the CDR3 is TGTGCCAGCAGCAAAGGGACCCCCCAGCGGACTGAAGCTTTCTTT. Translation: CASSKGTPQRTEAFF.

The CDR3 DNA reads TGTGCCAGCAGACTTGACATTAACTATGGCTACACCTTC. It encodes CASRLDINYGYTF. This rearrangement joins TRBV6-1 to TRBJ1-2; D is unresolved. The germline V gene encodes CDR1 MNHNS and CDR2 SASEGT. V was clipped by 6 bases and J by 1 base, with 9 bases between them. The CDR3 is 13 residues long.

The V call is TRBV29-1, the J call TRBJ2-1; 12 bases line up with TRBD2. This CDR3 region has 14 residues. CDR1 and CDR2 from the germline V gene are SQVTM and ANQGSEA. With V trimmed by 6 bases and J by 10 bases, 10 bases remained unmatched. Here the CDR3 DNA reads TGCAGCGTCCTAGCGGGAGGGCGATCGCGGGAGCAGTTCTTC. Translated, it gives CSVLAGGRSREQFF.

The chain joins TRBV6-5 to TRBJ2-7, with 13 bases identical to TRBD2. The CDR3 consists of 15 residues. Trimming removed 6 bases from V and 2 bases from J; junction bases left unmatched: 4. Germline V CDR1 and CDR2: MNHEY, SVGAGI. The CDR3 region is CASSRGLAGAYEQYF. CDR3 nucleotides: TGTGCCAGCAGCCGAGGACTAGCGGGGGCCTACGAGCAGTACTTC.

This clone was detected only a few times. The rearrangement links TRBV11-3 to TRBJ2-3; weak D call: TRBD2 (7 bases). The V end lost 5 bases, the J end lost 2 bases, and 20 bases lay between the germline ends. The CDR3 spans 17 residues. Germline CDR1 and CDR2: SGHNT and YENEEA. The CDR3 protein is CASSTSGEGGATDTQYF. The CDR3 bases are TGTGCCAGCAGCACTAGTGGGGAGGGGGGGGCCACAGATACGCAGTATTTT.

J is TRBJ1-1 and V is TRBV18; TRBD1 might be the D (6 bases). The CDR3 extends over 13 amino acids. Germline values: CDR1 KGHSH, CDR2 LQKENI. Trimming shortened V by 9 bases and J by 0 bases, and 11 bases separated the two germline ends. CDR3: CASRRTVNTEAFF. The CDR3 coding sequence is TGTGCCAGTCGCAGGACAGTGAACACTGAAGCTTTCTTT.

The gene calls are TRBV29-1 and TRBJ2-3, with D tentatively TRBD2 (6 bases). The ends were cut back, 7 bases at V and 4 bases at J, with 12 bases in the middle. Germline assignment: CDR1 SQVTM and CDR2 ANQGSEA. The CDR3 extends over 12 amino acids. The CDR3 loop reads CSADGGADTQYF. The CDR3 region has the DNA TGCAGCGCTGACGGAGGGGCAGATACGCAGTATTTT.